Listed below are T cell receptor beta chains from one sample, sequenced in a study of T-cell reconstitution after alpha-beta-depleted transplantation in children. TCRdb analysed the PCR reads with MiXCR anew, one entry per CDR3 protein. The sample has some 500,000 distinct CDR3 sequences, around 20% seen once. Material: PBMCs from the stem cell graft donor, obtained from the stem cell graft. The origin of the receptors is a human donor who donated a stem cell graft to a child with acute lymphoblastic leukemia. CDR3s include the opening cysteine and the closing phenylalanine or tryptophan. Fields, in order: clone size, J gene, D gene, V gene, CDR3 DNA, CDR3 protein. The D gene is left open where the match is weak. Rows may omit the clone size; those that give it use once, few, many or a size class.

clone_size: many
j_call: TRBJ1-6
d_call: -
v_call: TRBV20-1
cdr3_nt: TGCAGTGCTAGAGTTCCTGGGACTTCACCCCTCCACTTT
cdr3_aa: CSARVPGTSPLHF

clone_size: few
j_call: TRBJ1-1
d_call: -
v_call: TRBV19
cdr3_nt: TGTGCCAGTAGTGCGGGGGACCACGAGAACACTGAAGCTTTCTTT
cdr3_aa: CASSAGDHENTEAFF

clone_size: -
j_call: TRBJ1-6
d_call: TRBD1
v_call: TRBV6-4
cdr3_nt: TGTGCCAGCAGTATGTCCCCGGGACAGGGCGGCTCACCCCTCCACTTT
cdr3_aa: CASSMSPGQGGSPLHF

clone_size: many
j_call: TRBJ2-7
d_call: -
v_call: TRBV5-1
cdr3_nt: TGCGCCAGCACGGGAGAAACCTTCCAAGGTCGCGAGCAGTACTTC
cdr3_aa: CASTGETFQGREQYF

clone_size: -
j_call: TRBJ2-7
d_call: TRBD1
v_call: TRBV6-5
cdr3_nt: TGTGCCAGCAGTTACCTCGGGACAGGGAAATACGAGCAGTACTTC
cdr3_aa: CASSYLGTGKYEQYF

clone_size: few
j_call: TRBJ2-7
d_call: -
v_call: TRBV20-1
cdr3_nt: TGCAGTGCTACCGACTACTCCTACGAGCAGTACTTC
cdr3_aa: CSATDYSYEQYF

clone_size: many
j_call: TRBJ2-1
d_call: TRBD1
v_call: TRBV27
cdr3_nt: TGTGCCAGCAGTTTATTGGGGACAGGGGGCGGAAATGAGCAGTTCTTC
cdr3_aa: CASSLLGTGGGNEQFF

clone_size: few
j_call: TRBJ1-2
d_call: -
v_call: TRBV29-1
cdr3_nt: TGCAGCGTCCAGCCCGACTCAAACTATGGCTACACCTTC
cdr3_aa: CSVQPDSNYGYTF

clone_size: -
j_call: TRBJ2-4
d_call: -
v_call: TRBV4-1
cdr3_nt: TGCGCCAGCAGCCAAGGTCCCCGGCACATTCAGTACTTC
cdr3_aa: CASSQGPRHIQYF

clone_size: -
j_call: TRBJ2-7
d_call: -
v_call: TRBV7-9
cdr3_nt: TGTGCCAGCAGCTCCAAGGCGGCCGCTTACGAGCAGTACTTC
cdr3_aa: CASSSKAAAYEQYF

clone_size: -
j_call: TRBJ1-1
d_call: -
v_call: TRBV27
cdr3_nt: TGTGCCAGCAGTTTATCCCCCAGCCCGCCAGGGTACAATGAAGCTTTCTTT
cdr3_aa: CASSLSPSPPGYNEAFF

clone_size: few
j_call: TRBJ1-5
d_call: -
v_call: TRBV21-1
cdr3_nt: TGTGCCAGCACGCTAGACAGGGACAATCAGCCCCAGCATTTT
cdr3_aa: CASTLDRDNQPQHF

clone_size: -
j_call: TRBJ1-4
d_call: -
v_call: TRBV5-1
cdr3_nt: TGCGCCAGCAGCTTGGATCACAGGGTCAAGGTTGAAAAACTGTTTTTT
cdr3_aa: CASSLDHRVKVEKLFF

clone_size: many
j_call: TRBJ1-6
d_call: TRBD1
v_call: TRBV27
cdr3_nt: TGTGCCAGCAGTTTATCGGCAGGGGGCTACTCACCCCTCCACTTT
cdr3_aa: CASSLSAGGYSPLHF

clone_size: -
j_call: TRBJ2-2
d_call: -
v_call: TRBV12-3/TRBV12-4
cdr3_nt: TGTGCCAGCAGTTTAACCGGGAGTGCCACCGGGGAGCTGTTTTTT
cdr3_aa: CASSLTGSATGELFF

clone_size: few
j_call: TRBJ2-1
d_call: TRBD1
v_call: TRBV24-1
cdr3_nt: TGTGCCACCAGTGACCCGACAGGGATCAATGAGCAGTTCTTC
cdr3_aa: CATSDPTGINEQFF

clone_size: -
j_call: TRBJ1-5
d_call: -
v_call: TRBV7-2
cdr3_nt: TGTGCCAGCAGCTTACGGGACGGGCGATATAGCAATCAGCCCCAGCATTTT
cdr3_aa: CASSLRDGRYSNQPQHF

clone_size: few
j_call: TRBJ2-1
d_call: TRBD2
v_call: TRBV24-1
cdr3_nt: TGTGCCACCAGTGACGGGGAGGGAGTGCTCAATGAGCAGTTCTTC
cdr3_aa: CATSDGEGVLNEQFF